The present T cell receptor beta chain was sequenced within a study of blood T cell repertoires in COVID-19. Sequencing was performed with immunoSEQ multiplex PCR; in TCRdb, only in-frame clones are kept and a portion is missing. The sample has roughly 500,000 clones, 89% seen once. Per germline, CDR1 MNHNS and CDR2 SASEGT. V shed 2 bases and J shed 5 bases, with 9 bases lying between them. The CDR3 contains 14 residues. This clone was seen a handful of times. What was sequenced was peripheral blood. The sequence was collected from a man aged 18 to 35 with COVID-19, enrolled during active disease. The V gene is TRBV6-1, the J gene TRBJ1-4, with D uncertain. The CDR3 region has the DNA TGTGCCAGCAGTGAAATAATCCCCAATGAAAAACTGTTTTTT. It is translated as CASSEIIPNEKLFF.